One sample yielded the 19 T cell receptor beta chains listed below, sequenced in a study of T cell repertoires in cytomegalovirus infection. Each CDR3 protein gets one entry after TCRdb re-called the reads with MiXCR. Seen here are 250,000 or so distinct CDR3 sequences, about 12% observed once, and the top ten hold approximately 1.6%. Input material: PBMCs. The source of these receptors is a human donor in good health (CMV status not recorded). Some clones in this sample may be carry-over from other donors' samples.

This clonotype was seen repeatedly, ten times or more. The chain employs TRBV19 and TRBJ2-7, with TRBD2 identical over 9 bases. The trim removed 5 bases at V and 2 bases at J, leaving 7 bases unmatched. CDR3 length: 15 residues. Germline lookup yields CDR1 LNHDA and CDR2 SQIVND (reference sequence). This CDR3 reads CASSLSSGTTYEQYF. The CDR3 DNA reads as TGTGCCAGTAGTCTCTCTAGCGGGACGACCTACGAGCAGTACTTC.

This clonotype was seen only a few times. The CDR3, as DNA: TGTGCCAGCAGCCCGTTCCGCCCTGGGGGGCAAGAGACCCAGTACTTC. Its translation is CASSPFRPGGQETQYF. The J gene is TRBJ2-5, the V gene TRBV7-9, with D possibly matching TRBD2 (6 bases). V lost 5 bases and J lost 2, with 18 bases in between. From germline, CDR1 is SEHNR and CDR2 FQNEAQ (reference sequence). The CDR3 contains 16 residues.

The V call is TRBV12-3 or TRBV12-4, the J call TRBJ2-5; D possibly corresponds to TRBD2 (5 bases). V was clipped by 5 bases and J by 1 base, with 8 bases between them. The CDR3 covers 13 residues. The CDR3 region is CASSSSVQETQYF. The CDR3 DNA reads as TGTGCCAGCAGTAGTAGCGTCCAAGAGACCCAGTACTTC.

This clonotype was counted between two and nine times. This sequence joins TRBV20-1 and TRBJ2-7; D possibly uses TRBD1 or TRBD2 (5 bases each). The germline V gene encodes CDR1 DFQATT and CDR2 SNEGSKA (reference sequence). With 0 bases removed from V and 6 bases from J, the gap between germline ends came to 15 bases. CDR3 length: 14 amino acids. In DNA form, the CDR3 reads TGCAGTGCTAGAGATATCCGCCGGGGCTCCGAGCAGTACTTC. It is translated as CSARDIRRGSEQYF.

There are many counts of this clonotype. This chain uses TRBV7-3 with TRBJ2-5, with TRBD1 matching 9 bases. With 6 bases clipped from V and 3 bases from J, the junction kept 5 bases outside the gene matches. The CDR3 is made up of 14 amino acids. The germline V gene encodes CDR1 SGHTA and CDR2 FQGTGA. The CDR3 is CASSSGTGKETQYF. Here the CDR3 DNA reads TGTGCCAGCAGTTCCGGGACAGGGAAAGAGACCCAGTACTTC. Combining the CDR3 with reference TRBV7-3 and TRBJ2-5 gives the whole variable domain GAGVSQTPSNKVTEKGKYVELRCDPISGHTALYWYRQSLGQGPEFLIYFQGTGAADDSGLPNDRFFAVRPEGSVSTLKIQRTERGDSAVYLCASSSGTGKETQYFGPGTRLLVL.

The CDR3, as DNA: TGTGCCAGCAGCTTATCTTTGGGACAGGGTGAAGAGACCCAGTACTTC. Translating gives CASSLSLGQGEETQYF. The chain recombines TRBV7-2 with TRBJ2-5; 9 nucleotides line up with TRBD1. Germline V gene sequence: CDR1 SGHTA, CDR2 FQGNSA. The CDR3 loop spans 16 amino acids. Germline trimming cut 2 bases from V and 3 bases from J; bases unmatched to any gene: 7.

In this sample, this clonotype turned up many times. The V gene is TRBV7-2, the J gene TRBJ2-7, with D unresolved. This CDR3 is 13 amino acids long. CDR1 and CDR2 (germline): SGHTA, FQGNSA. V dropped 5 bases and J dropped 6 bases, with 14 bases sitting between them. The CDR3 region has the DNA TGTGCCAGCAGCCCATACCACGGCAGCGAGCAGTACTTC. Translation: CASSPYHGSEQYF.

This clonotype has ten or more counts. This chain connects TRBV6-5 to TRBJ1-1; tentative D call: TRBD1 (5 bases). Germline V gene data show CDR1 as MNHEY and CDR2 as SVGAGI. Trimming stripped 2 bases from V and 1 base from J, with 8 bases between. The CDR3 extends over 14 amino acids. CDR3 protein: CASSYRGGNTEAFF. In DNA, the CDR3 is TGTGCCAGCAGTTACCGGGGCGGGAACACTGAAGCTTTCTTT.

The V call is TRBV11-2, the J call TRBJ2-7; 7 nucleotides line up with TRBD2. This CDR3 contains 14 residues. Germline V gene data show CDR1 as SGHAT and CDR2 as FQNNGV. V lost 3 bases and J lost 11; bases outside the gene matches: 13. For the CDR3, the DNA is TGTGCCAGCAGCTTTAGGGGAGGGACGGGGAATGAGTACTTC. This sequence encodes CASSFRGGTGNEYF.

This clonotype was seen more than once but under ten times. CDR3 nucleotide sequence: TGTGCCAGCAGCTCCCTCTTGGACAGGGGCGACGAGCAGTACTTC. This translates into CASSSLLDRGDEQYF. The chain employs TRBV6-2 or TRBV6-3 and TRBJ2-7, with TRBD1 matching over 9 bases. This CDR3 has 15 amino acids. The V gene's germline CDR1 is MNHEY and CDR2 SVGEGT. V trimming: 6 bases; J trimming: 5 bases; junction bases outside the gene matches: 11.

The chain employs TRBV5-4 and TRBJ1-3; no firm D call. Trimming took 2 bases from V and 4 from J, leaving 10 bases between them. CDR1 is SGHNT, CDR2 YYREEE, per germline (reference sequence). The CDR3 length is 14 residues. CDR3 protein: CASSLVGIGNTIYF. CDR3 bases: TGTGCCAGCAGCTTAGTTGGGATCGGAAACACCATATATTTT.

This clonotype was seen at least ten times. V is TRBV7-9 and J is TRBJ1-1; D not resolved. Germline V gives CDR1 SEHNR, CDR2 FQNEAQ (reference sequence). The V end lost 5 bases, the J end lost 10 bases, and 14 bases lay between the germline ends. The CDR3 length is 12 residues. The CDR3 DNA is TGTGCCAGCAGCCCCGGACGGCAAGGAGCTTTCTTT. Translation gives CASSPGRQGAFF.

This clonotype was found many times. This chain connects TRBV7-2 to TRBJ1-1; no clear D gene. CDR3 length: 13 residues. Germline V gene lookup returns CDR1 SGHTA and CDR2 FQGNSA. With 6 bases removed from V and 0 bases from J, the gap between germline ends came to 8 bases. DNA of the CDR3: TGTGCCAGCAGTACCAACATGAACACTGAAGCTTTCTTT. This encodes CASSTNMNTEAFF.

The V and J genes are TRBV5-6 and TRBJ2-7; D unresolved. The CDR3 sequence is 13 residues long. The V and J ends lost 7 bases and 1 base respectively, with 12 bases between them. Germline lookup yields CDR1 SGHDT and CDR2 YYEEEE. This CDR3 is CASRRAGSYEQYF. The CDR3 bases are TGTGCCAGCCGACGGGCAGGATCCTACGAGCAGTACTTC.

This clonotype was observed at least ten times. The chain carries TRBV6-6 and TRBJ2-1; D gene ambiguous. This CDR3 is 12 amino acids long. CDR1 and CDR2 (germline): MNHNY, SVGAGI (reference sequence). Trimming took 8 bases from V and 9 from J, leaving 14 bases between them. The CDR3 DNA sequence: TGTGCCAGCTCCTTATCCTCGGGTGAGCAGTTCTTC. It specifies CASSLSSGEQFF.

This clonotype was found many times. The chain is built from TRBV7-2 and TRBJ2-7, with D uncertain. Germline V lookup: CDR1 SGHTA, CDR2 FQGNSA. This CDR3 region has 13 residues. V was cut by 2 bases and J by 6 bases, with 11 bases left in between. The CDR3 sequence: CASSLTLGSEQYF. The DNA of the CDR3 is TGTGCCAGCAGCTTAACTCTGGGGTCCGAGCAGTACTTC.

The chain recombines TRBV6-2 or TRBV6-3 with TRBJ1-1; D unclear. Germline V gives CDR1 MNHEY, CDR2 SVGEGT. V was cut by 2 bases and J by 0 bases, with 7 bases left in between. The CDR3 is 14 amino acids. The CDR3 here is CASSYGIMNTEAFF. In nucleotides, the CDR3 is TGTGCCAGCAGTTACGGGATAATGAACACTGAAGCTTTCTTT.

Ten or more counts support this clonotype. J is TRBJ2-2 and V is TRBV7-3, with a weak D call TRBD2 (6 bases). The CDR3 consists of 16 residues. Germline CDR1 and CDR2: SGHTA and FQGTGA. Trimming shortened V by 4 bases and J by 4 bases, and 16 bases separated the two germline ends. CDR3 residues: CASSSQPAGPTGELFF. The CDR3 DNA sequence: TGTGCCAGCAGCTCTCAGCCGGCGGGACCCACCGGGGAGCTGTTTTTT. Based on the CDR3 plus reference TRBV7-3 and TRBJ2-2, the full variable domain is GAGVSQTPSNKVTEKGKYVELRCDPISGHTALYWYRQSLGQGPEFLIYFQGTGAADDSGLPNDRFFAVRPEGSVSTLKIQRTERGDSAVYLCASSSQPAGPTGELFFGEGSRLTVL.

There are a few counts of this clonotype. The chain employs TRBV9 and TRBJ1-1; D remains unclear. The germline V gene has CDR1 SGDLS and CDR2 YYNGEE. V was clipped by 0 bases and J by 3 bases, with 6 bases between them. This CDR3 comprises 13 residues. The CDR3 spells CASSVGGYTEAFF. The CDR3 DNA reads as TGTGCCAGCAGCGTAGGCGGATACACTGAAGCTTTCTTT.